The subject of this entry is one TCR beta chain. Its binding antigen is unknown. Qualities for individual bases were not recorded, and no much larger clone is one base off. Trimming removed 1 base from V and 4 bases from J, leaving 12 bases between the germline ends. The germline V gene encodes CDR1 SGDLS and CDR2 YYNGEE. Including the terminal cysteine and phenylalanine, the CDR3 comprises 15 residues. The read is trimmed to its CDR3 DNA, 45 bases read in frame from base 1. To be included, a participant needed at least one PBMC sample from before ART initiation plus at least two post-ART samples. All participants with HIV were treated in the United States of America. Before DNA extraction, cryopreserved samples containing roughly 0.85-11 million PBMC were thawed and washed. At the time of the earliest PBMC sample for each participant with HIV, ages ranged from roughly 20 to 54 years. Per participant, PBMC samples came from 1-4 timepoints prior to ART initiation and 2-8 timepoints following ART initiation, for a median of 7 samples. Serial HIV viral load, CD4+ T-cell count, ART history and demographic data were obtained for every participant. Genomic DNA was extracted from unsorted PBMC with a Qiagen kit on a QIAcube, with processing performed in batches of 12 samples.

The immunoSEQ hsTCRB v3.0 assay was used at survey level resolution to sequence the TRB variable region. The targeted TRB sequencing depth was about 40,000-55,000 T-cell genomes per sample. TRB libraries were pooled and sequenced on an Illumina MiSeq using a v3 150-cycle kit. The study's processing was this. Repertoire analysis was performed in R inside a reproducible Nextflow workflow that covered QC, data transformation and analysis. LymphoSeq2, an R package for exploring AIRR-Seq data, was used to implement the custom analyses. Four samples that produced fewer than 5000 total TRB sequences were removed, so some 180 HIV repertoires were analyzed. Of the approximately 190 retained HIV repertoires, about 61 were collected before and approximately 130 after ART initiation. Repertoires were downsampled to 5000 TRB nucleotide sequences, and summary statistics were averaged over 100 downsampling iterations. The analysis kept only TRB sequences whose CDR3 regions were at least seven amino acids long. A Shannon entropy-derived clonality score and the Gini coefficient were used to measure diversity. In repertoire networks, the top 5000 CDR3 amino acid sequences were linked whenever an edit distance of one separated two sequences. For TRB CDR3 amino acid sequences, GLIPH2 was used to predict antigen specificity groups and MHC restriction. To flag known CMV, EBV, HIV or tissue antigen associations, CDR3 amino acid sequences were matched against VDJdb and McPAS-TCR. Pre-ART, post-ART and control groups were compared with Wilcoxon signed-rank tests and Holm-Bonferroni correction. TCRdb's version of the immuneACCESS table is confined to in-frame rearrangements and falls short of the full clone set. An unresolved V gene accounts for under half of the shortfall where checked; the remainder is of unknown origin. V and J calls and clone size are as listed in that table; D and trimming were resolved from the DNA. The sample table lists roughly 29,000 clones, about 95% of them with a count of one. 6.5% to 10% of the sample rests with the top ten.

The data were obtained in a study of long-term antiretroviral therapy in people with HIV (dated by TCRdb to about 2022). Study-wide context: The earliest samples were collected roughly a decade before the 2015 WHO recommendation for immediate ART, at a time when ART was usually postponed until CD4 counts fell. A retrospective serial study tested whether ART initiation and durable HIV suppression were associated with changes in peripheral blood TRB repertoire composition and diversity. From 30 adults with confirmed HIV infection, the cohort provided approximately 190 cryopreserved PBMC samples, gathered serially across a mean of around six years (range 1-12). Of the approximately 28 participants with HIV, ten to eleven were female. No cross-contamination during QIAcube processing turned up in test extractions that ran a monoclonal T-cell line alongside 33 polyclonal samples. Broader findings and caveats from the paper: Starting ART was linked to a significant rise in TRB diversity, yet even after long-term ART the diversity remained significantly lower than in transplant donor controls. Owing to limited PBMC availability, only the TCR beta chain was sequenced, without alpha chain pairing. Compared with controls, HIV repertoires had narrower CDR3 length ranges, and the network structure pointed to an antigen-experienced repertoire that shifted only slightly toward naive after ART. Expanded TRB clones identified before ART initiation dominated the repertoire at all time points, although this dominance fluctuated and declined in many PLHIV after ART. Because pre-ART samples had limited cell numbers, unsorted PBMC were profiled rather than sorted CD4+ and CD8+ T cells. Inferences about post-ART repertoire changes are limited because no data were available on ART adherence, viral resistance or therapy changes. Samples dated from about 2003 to 2018, and the ART regimens used may be less effective than current ones.

Sequencing used unsorted PBMCs, obtained more than 6 years after starting antiretroviral therapy. This chain joins TRBV9 to TRBJ1-3; TRBD1 is a possible D gene, resting on 5 matching bases. The TCR comes from a man under 40 with HIV. The DNA reads as follows: TGTGCCAGCAGCGTAAAATGGGGGGTCGGAAACACCATATATTTT. This codes for CASSVKWGVGNTIYF.